Shown below are 8 T cell receptor beta chains from a single sample sequenced in a study of blood T cell repertoires in COVID-19. Here immunoSEQ multiplex PCR was the method, and the copy in TCRdb shows in-frame clones only, minus some. The sample has some 300,000 clones; roughly 89% are singletons. Material: peripheral blood. Receptor source: a woman between 25 and 40 years old with COVID-19, enrolled during active disease.

This chain links TRBV11-2 with TRBJ2-3, with D possibly matching TRBD1 (5 bases). In germline, CDR1 is SGHAT, CDR2 FQNNGV. The V and J ends lost 5 bases and 1 base respectively, with 19 bases between them. The CDR3 consists of 17 residues. The CDR3 coding sequence is TGTGCCAGCAGCCACTTTGGGGCAGGCCTCCGCACAGATACGCAGTATTTT. Translation: CASSHFGAGLRTDTQYF.

This chain uses TRBV24-1 with TRBJ2-5; 8 bases are shared with TRBD2. CDR1 and CDR2 (germline): KGHDR, SFDVKD. J was trimmed by 5 bases and V by 5 bases; bases with no gene match: 9. The CDR3 has 15 amino acids. The CDR3 loop is CATSASGGVKETQYF. Here the CDR3 DNA reads TGTGCCACCAGTGCGTCGGGGGGGGTGAAGGAGACCCAGTACTTC.

The genes are TRBV19 and TRBJ1-5, with no clear D. Germline V gene data show CDR1 as LNHDA and CDR2 as SQIVND (reference sequence). Trimming left V 5 bases short and J 1 base short, with 6 bases between. This CDR3 has 13 amino acids. Here the CDR3 reads CASSRSSNQPQHF. In DNA form, the CDR3 reads TGTGCCAGTAGTCGGTCCAGCAATCAGCCCCAGCATTTT.

The chain has TRBV7-9 and TRBJ1-2; 8 bases match TRBD1. The CDR3 length is 16 residues. With 4 bases clipped from V and 0 bases from J, the junction kept 7 bases outside the gene matches. Germline CDR1 is SEHNR and CDR2 is FQNEAQ (reference sequence). The CDR3 DNA sequence: TGTGCCAGCAGCTCCCCCGGACAGGGTCCTAACTATGGCTACACCTTC. It encodes CASSSPGQGPNYGYTF.

The CDR3 spells CASSAEGDSPLHF. As DNA, the CDR3 is TGTGCCAGCAGTGCGGAAGGAGATTCACCCCTCCACTTT. The chain joins TRBV2 to TRBJ1-6; D remains ambiguous. The CDR3 length is 13 residues. Germline V CDR1 and CDR2: SNHLY, FYNNEI. Trimming took 4 bases from V and 8 from J, leaving 9 bases between them. Complete variable domain (other parts from reference TRBV2 and TRBJ1-6): EPEVTQTPSHQVTQMGQEVILRCVPISNHLYFYWYRQILGQKVEFLVSFYNNEISEKSEIFDDQFSVERPDGSNFTLKIRSTKLEDSAMYFCASSAEGDSPLHFGNGTRLTVT.

This clone has more than one count but fewer than ten. The V and J genes are TRBV19 and TRBJ1-1; the D is unclear. In germline, CDR1 is LNHDA, CDR2 SQIVND (reference sequence). This CDR3 contains 14 residues. Trimming removed 3 bases at V and 0 bases at J, with 8 bases between. The CDR3 bases are TGTGCCAGTAGTATGCAACAGATGAACACTGAAGCTTTCTTT. This sequence encodes CASSMQQMNTEAFF.

The rearrangement uses TRBV7-9 and TRBJ1-2, with 8 bases fitting TRBD1. CDR1 and CDR2 from the germline V gene are SEHNR and FQNEAQ (reference sequence). V was clipped by 5 bases and J by 1 base; unmatched bases: 6. The CDR3 is 15 residues long. CDR3 loop: CASSTWTGINYGYTF. The CDR3 DNA sequence: TGTGCCAGCAGCACCTGGACAGGGATTAACTATGGCTACACCTTC.

The V gene is TRBV3-1 (or the pseudogene TRBV3-2), the J gene TRBJ1-1, with a tentative D call TRBD1 (5 bases). The CDR3 is made up of 16 amino acids. Between the trimmed V and J ends, which lost 0 bases and 8 bases, there was a span of 19 bases. The germline V gene encodes CDR1 LGHDT and CDR2 YNNKEL (reference sequence). The CDR3 DNA reads as TGTGCCAGCAGCCAAGATACGACAGCCACGAAGGTGGAAGCTTTCTTT. It translates to CASSQDTTATKVEAFF.